This T cell receptor delta chain was documented in a study of Vδ1+ human thymocytes. Whole-study results and caveats: Highly polyclonal TRG and TRD repertoires with Gaussian CDR3 length distributions appeared in thymus.

This clone has a handful of counts. The target antigen is unknown. The template was reverse-transcribed extracted RNA. Pooled V-gene forward primers with one constant-region reverse primer generated the CDR3 amplicons by multiplex PCR. TCRdb reprocessed the multiplex PCR reads using CATT. Among about 55,000 delta-chain clones, 15% to 20% were seen once, and the ten largest hold under 0.55%. This CDR3 spans 17 amino acids. V was clipped by 9 bases and J by 2 bases, with 25 bases between them. Germline CDR1 TSWWSYY, CDR2 QGS. The sample comprised Vdelta1+ gamma-delta thymocytes from the thymus. The subset was: FACS-sorted CD3+ TCRalphabeta- TCRVdelta1+ TCRVdelta2- thymocytes. The sequence was obtained from a boy younger than two who had congenital heart surgery. The chain has TRDV1 and TRDJ1; a possible D gene is TRDD3 (7 bases). The CDR3 coding sequence is TGTGCTCTCCACTTCCTTCTGGGGGTCACGGGGACCGATAAACTCATCTTT. As protein: CALHFLLGVTGTDKLIF.